These 10 T cell receptor beta chains originate from one sample sequenced in a study of chemoradiotherapy in HPV16-positive cancers. Data came from immunoSEQ multiplex PCR; TCRdb stores just in-frame clones and leaves some out. The sample has about 67,000 clones; roughly 86% are singletons. The source material was blood, sampled from a patient who underwent chemoradiotherapy. These receptors were collected from a human donor with HPV-associated anogenital cancer.

The chain has TRBV4-2 and TRBJ1-1, with a tentative D call TRBD1 (6 bases). Trimming left V 6 bases short and J 2 bases short, with 13 bases between. The CDR3 is 14 amino acids. From germline, CDR1 is LGHNA and CDR2 YNFKEQ. The DNA of the CDR3 is TGTGCCAGCAGTGTGGACAGAGGAAACACTGAAGCTTTCTTT. Its translation: CASSVDRGNTEAFF.

This clone was found once. This chain joins TRBV20-1 and TRBJ2-7; D is possibly TRBD1 (6 bases). This CDR3 spans 11 amino acids. Germline assignment: CDR1 DFQATT and CDR2 SNEGSKA (reference sequence). Between the trimmed V and J ends, which lost 6 bases and 5 bases, there was a span of 11 bases. This CDR3 is CSAHGTHEQYF. The CDR3 DNA follows: TGCAGTGCCCACGGGACACACGAGCAGTACTTC.

The V and J genes are TRBV21-1 and TRBJ1-6; no check of the table's D call, TRBD1, against the DNA was made. TRBV21-1 is a pseudogene segment. This CDR3 region has 14 residues. The CDR3 is CASTRQALTSPLHF. The CDR3 DNA sequence: TGTGCCAGCACAAGACAGGCCCTAACTTCACCCCTCCACTTT.

The chain is built from TRBV5-1 and TRBJ1-2, with D tentatively TRBD1 (6 bases). The V end lost 7 bases, the J end lost 7 bases, and 20 bases lay between the germline ends. Germline V lookup: CDR1 SGHRS, CDR2 YFSETQ. The CDR3 has 14 residues. In nucleotides, the CDR3 is TGCGCCAGCCGTCTCTCCTCAGACAGGTCTGGCTACACCTTC. This translates into CASRLSSDRSGYTF. Based on the CDR3 plus reference TRBV5-1 and TRBJ1-2, the full variable domain is KAGVTQTPRYLIKTRGQQVTLSCSPISGHRSVSWYQQTPGQGLQFLFEYFSETQRNKGNFPGRFSGRQFSNSRSEMNVSTLELGDSALYLCASRLSSDRSGYTFGSGTRLTVV.

The chain uses TRBV11-2 and TRBJ2-1, with D perhaps being TRBD1 or TRBD2 (5 bases each). CDR3 length: 15 residues. Trimming took off 0 bases at V and 4 bases at J, with 10 bases between the two ends. Germline lookup yields CDR1 SGHAT and CDR2 FQNNGV. This chain's CDR3 is CASSLDRDGYNEQFF. The CDR3 DNA sequence: TGTGCCAGCAGCTTAGATCGGGACGGTTACAATGAGCAGTTCTTC.

The V call is TRBV9, the J call TRBJ2-1; D call uncertain. The CDR3 has 15 residues. V was shortened by 0 bases and J by 0 bases, with 7 bases between the two germline ends. From germline, CDR1 is SGDLS and CDR2 YYNGEE. The CDR3 loop is CASSVEEPSYNEQFF. The CDR3 nucleotides are TGTGCCAGCAGCGTAGAAGAACCCTCCTACAATGAGCAGTTCTTC.

V is TRBV2 and J is TRBJ1-5; D gene ambiguous. Between the trimmed V and J ends, which lost 2 bases and 6 bases, there was a span of 8 bases. The length of the CDR3 is 13 residues. Looked up from germline, CDR1 is SNHLY and CDR2 is FYNNEI. This chain's CDR3 is CASSEKGFQPQHF. The CDR3 DNA sequence: TGTGCCAGCAGTGAAAAAGGGTTTCAGCCCCAGCATTTT.

The chain has TRBV27 and TRBJ2-2, with unresolved D. With 5 bases removed from V and 8 bases from J, the gap between germline ends came to 9 bases. The CDR3 consists of 12 residues. CDR1 and CDR2 (germline): MNHEY, SMNVEV (reference sequence). CDR3 loop: CASSPYGGELFF. DNA of the CDR3: TGTGCCAGCAGTCCCTATGGAGGGGAGCTGTTTTTT.

This chain uses TRBV7-9 with TRBJ2-3; 9 bases fit TRBD2. Germline V gene lookup returns CDR1 SEHNR and CDR2 FQNEAQ (reference sequence). CDR3 length: 16 residues. Unmatched junction bases numbered 6, after V lost 3 bases and J lost 2 bases. The CDR3 nucleotides are TGTGCCAGCAGCTTCTCTACTAGCGGGTCCACAGATACGCAGTATTTT. Translating it yields CASSFSTSGSTDTQYF.

V gene TRBV9 combines with J gene TRBJ2-1; tentatively, D is TRBD1 (5 bases). The CDR3 has 12 residues. Per the germline V gene, CDR1 is SGDLS and CDR2 is YYNGEE. V lost 3 bases to trimming and J lost 6 bases, with 7 bases between them. This CDR3 is CASSGQGNEQFF. Written as DNA, the CDR3 is TGTGCCAGCAGCGGCCAGGGCAATGAGCAGTTCTTC.